The clone carrying this TCR beta chain was detected many times. This CDR3 has 16 amino acids. Trimming removed 3 bases from V and 2 bases from J; junction bases left unmatched: 8. The germline CDR1 and CDR2 sequences are DFQATT and SNEGSKA (reference sequence). This sample is drawn from a study of T-cell reconstitution after alpha-beta-depleted transplantation in children. Unique molecular identifiers were incorporated when the TCRbeta library was constructed. TCRdb redid the calling of the PCR reads with MiXCR, one entry per CDR3 protein. Counted here are 70,000 to 100,000 distinct CDR3 sequences, more than 9% occurring once; the ten biggest clones make up about 15%.

The TCR was taken from a human donor who donated a stem cell graft to a child with inherited bone marrow failure. The material sequenced was PBMCs from the stem cell graft donor, taken from the stem cell graft. The chain couples TRBV20-1 to TRBJ1-5, with TRBD1 matching over 9 bases. The CDR3 reads CSASGTGWWGNQPQHF. The CDR3 nucleotides are TGCAGTGCTAGCGGGACAGGGTGGTGGGGCAATCAGCCCCAGCATTTT.